The text below deals with one T cell receptor (beta chain). V trimming: 3 bases; J trimming: 7 bases; junction bases outside the gene matches: 9. Germline V gives CDR1 SGHRS, CDR2 YFSETQ. This CDR3 is built from 14 residues. Data came from immunoSEQ multiplex PCR; TCRdb stores just in-frame clones and leaves some out. The table includes 150,000 to 200,000 clones, around 86% detected once. These data originate in a study of cytomegalovirus exposure and HLA in healthy donors. The V gene is TRBV5-1, the J gene TRBJ2-7, with 8 bases that match TRBD2. The sample comprised PBMCs. The TCR comes from a young man in good health and CMV-seropositive. CDR3 residues: CASSSGGTTWEQYF. The CDR3 nucleotides read TGCGCCAGCAGCTCGGGGGGGACTACTTGGGAGCAGTACTTC.